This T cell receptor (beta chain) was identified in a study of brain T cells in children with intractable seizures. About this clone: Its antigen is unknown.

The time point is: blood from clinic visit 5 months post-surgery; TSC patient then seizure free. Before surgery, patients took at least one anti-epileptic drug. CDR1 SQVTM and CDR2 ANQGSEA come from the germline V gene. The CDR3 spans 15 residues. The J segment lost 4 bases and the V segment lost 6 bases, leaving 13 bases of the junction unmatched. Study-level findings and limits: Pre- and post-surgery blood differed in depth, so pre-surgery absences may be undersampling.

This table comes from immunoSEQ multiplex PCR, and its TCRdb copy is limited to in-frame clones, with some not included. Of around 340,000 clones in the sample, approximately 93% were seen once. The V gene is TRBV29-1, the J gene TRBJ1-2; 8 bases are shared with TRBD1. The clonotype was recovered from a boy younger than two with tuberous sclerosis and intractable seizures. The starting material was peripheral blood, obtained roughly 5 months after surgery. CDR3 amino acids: CSVALRDRRPYGYTF. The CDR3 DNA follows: TGCAGCGTCGCCCTCCGGGACAGGCGACCCTATGGCTACACCTTC.